This T cell receptor beta chain stems from a study of T cells in Graves' hyperthyroidism and ophthalmopathy. At the level of the study: Peripheral blood was obtained at initial diagnosis, preceding any treatment.

This clonotype has only a few counts. Amplified regions were TCR beta CDR3 sequences from RNA transcripts. The TCR CDR3 first-round RT-PCR relied on the HTBI primer set. MiXCR, run by TCRdb on the multiplex PCR reads, gives a single entry per CDR3 protein. The top ten hold less than 25% of the sample, which has fewer than 200,000 distinct CDR3 sequences, roughly 9.4% seen once. Exclusion followed for patients with uncontrolled infection, other autoimmune disease, pregnancy or lactation. PBMCs stemmed from about 9.5 ml fresh peripheral blood. Germline CDR1 and CDR2: MDHEN and SYDVKM. V lost 9 bases and J lost 6, with 17 bases in between. The CDR3 spans 14 residues.

Sequencing was carried out using blood. The chain carries TRBV28 and TRBJ2-2, with a weak D call TRBD2 (7 bases). The origin of this receptor is a woman under 30 with Graves' hyperthyroidism that later progressed to Graves' ophthalmopathy. CDR3 amino acids: CASGRGGTSGELFF. The CDR3 bases are TGTGCCAGTGGAAGGGGGGGGACTTCCGGGGAGCTGTTTTTT. Full variable domain (remainder filled in from reference TRBV28 and TRBJ2-2): DVKVTQSSRYLVKRTGEKVFLECVQDMDHENMFWYRQDPGLGLRLIYFSYDVKMKEKGDIPEGYSVSREKKERFSLILESASTNQTSMYLCASGRGGTSGELFFGEGSRLTVL.